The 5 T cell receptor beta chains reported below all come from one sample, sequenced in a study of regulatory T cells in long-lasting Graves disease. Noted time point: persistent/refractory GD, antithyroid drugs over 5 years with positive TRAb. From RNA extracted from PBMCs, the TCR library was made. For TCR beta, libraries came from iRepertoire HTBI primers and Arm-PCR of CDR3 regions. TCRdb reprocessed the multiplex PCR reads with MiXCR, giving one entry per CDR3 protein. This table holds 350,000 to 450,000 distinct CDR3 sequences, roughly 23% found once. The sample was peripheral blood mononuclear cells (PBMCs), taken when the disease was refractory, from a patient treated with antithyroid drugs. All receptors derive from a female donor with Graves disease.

The CDR3 bases are TGCAGTACCCTAGCCAAAAACATTCAGTACTTC. It encodes CSTLAKNIQYF. The V and J genes are TRBV20-1 and TRBJ2-4; D not certain. This CDR3 has 11 residues. V was trimmed by 8 bases and J by 0 bases, leaving 5 bases between them. Germline V gene sequence: CDR1 DFQATT, CDR2 SNEGSKA (reference sequence).

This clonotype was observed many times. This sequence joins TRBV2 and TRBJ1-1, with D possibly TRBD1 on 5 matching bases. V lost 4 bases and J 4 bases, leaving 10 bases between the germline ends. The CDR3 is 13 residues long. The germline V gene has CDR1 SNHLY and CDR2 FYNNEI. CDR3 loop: CASSVGGSTEAFF. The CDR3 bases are TGTGCCAGCAGTGTCGGGGGTAGCACTGAAGCTTTCTTT.

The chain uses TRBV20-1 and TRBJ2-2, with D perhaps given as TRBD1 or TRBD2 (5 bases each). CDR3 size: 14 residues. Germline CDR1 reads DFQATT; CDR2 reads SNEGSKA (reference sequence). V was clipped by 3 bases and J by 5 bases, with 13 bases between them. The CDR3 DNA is TGCAGTGCTAGCCAACGGGACCCGACCGGGGAGCTGTTTTTT. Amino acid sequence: CSASQRDPTGELFF.

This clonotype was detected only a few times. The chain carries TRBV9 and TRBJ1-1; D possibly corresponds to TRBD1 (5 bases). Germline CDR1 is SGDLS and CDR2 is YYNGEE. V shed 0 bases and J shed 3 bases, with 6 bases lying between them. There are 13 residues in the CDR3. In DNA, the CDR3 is TGTGCCAGCAGCGTAGTGGGGGACACTGAAGCTTTCTTT. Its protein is CASSVVGDTEAFF. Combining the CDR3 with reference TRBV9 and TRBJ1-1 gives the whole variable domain DSGVTQTPKHLITATGQRVTLRCSPRSGDLSVYWYQQSLDQGLQFLIQYYNGEERAKGNILERFSAQQFPDLHSELNLSSLELGDSALYFCASSVVGDTEAFFGQGTRLTVV.

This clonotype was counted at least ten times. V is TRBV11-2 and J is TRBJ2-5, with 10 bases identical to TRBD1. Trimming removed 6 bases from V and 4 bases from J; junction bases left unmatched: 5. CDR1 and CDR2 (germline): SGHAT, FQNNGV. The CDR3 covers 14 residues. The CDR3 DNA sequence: TGTGCCAGCAGTCTAGACAGGGGGCGAGAGACCCAGTACTTC. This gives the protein CASSLDRGRETQYF.